Below are 16 T cell receptor beta chains sequenced from a single sample in a study of early T cells in non-severe SARS-CoV-2 infection (dated by TCRdb to the early 2020s). Library creation used 5' RACE. The listed sequencing device is NextSeq 500. TCRdb applied fastp at Q25 and MiXCR to the public reads, then kept only in-frame beta chains. When rows share a CDR3 protein, they turn into one entry using the most common DNA and genes. A total of tens of thousands of distinct CDR3 sequences appear in this sample, 8% to 10% of them only once. The ten most abundant clones make up under 9% of the sample. Sequenced input: whole blood. These receptors came from an adult who was a healthcare worker with PCR-confirmed SARS-CoV-2 infection or an uninfected control (not recorded which).

About this clonotype: At one boundary the junction diverges from the germline segment, which might be a read error. The chain carries TRBV7-3 and TRBJ2-2; D is undetermined. Germline CDR1 SGHTA, CDR2 FQGTGA. The CDR3 is 12 amino acids. CDR3 nucleotide sequence: TGTGCCAGCAGCCCCACCACCGGGCAGCTGTTTTTT. This gives the protein CASSPTTGQLFF.

This clonotype appeared many times. V usage is TRBV15 and J usage is TRBJ1-5; possibly TRBD1 for D (5 bases). V was cut by 1 base and J by 4 bases, with 8 bases left in between. The CDR3 extends over 14 amino acids. Germline loops: CDR1 LNHNV, CDR2 YYDKDF (reference sequence). As DNA, the CDR3 is TGTGCCACCAGCAGAGTGGGGGGGAATCAGCCCCAGCATTTT. Its translation is CATSRVGGNQPQHF.

The chain carries TRBV7-2 and TRBJ2-7; TRBD2 agrees at 9 bases. After removal of 1 base from V and 2 bases from J, the junction contained 6 bases not matched to a gene. The CDR3 covers 16 residues. Germline loops: CDR1 SGHTA, CDR2 FQGNSA. The CDR3 loop is CASSLDSGRSAYEQYF. CDR3 DNA: TGTGCCAGCAGCTTAGACAGCGGGAGGAGTGCCTACGAGCAGTACTTC.

V usage is TRBV30 and J usage is TRBJ2-2; the match to TRBD1 covers 10 bases. CDR1 and CDR2 (germline): GTSNPN, SVGIG (reference sequence). The CDR3 loop spans 16 amino acids. V shed 6 bases and J 5 bases; nucleotides not matched to a gene: 12. CDR3 protein: CACNKMRTGGTGELFF. The CDR3 DNA sequence: TGTGCCTGCAATAAGATGAGGACAGGGGGTACCGGGGAGCTGTTTTTT.

Ten or more counts support this clonotype. The genes are TRBV4-2 and TRBJ2-1; 10 nucleotides line up with TRBD2. J lost 4 bases, V lost 1 base, and 4 bases had no gene match. Germline assignment: CDR1 LGHNA and CDR2 YNFKEQ. The CDR3 extends over 16 amino acids. DNA of the CDR3: TGTGCCAGCAGCCAAGTGAAACTAGCGGGGTACAATGAGCAGTTCTTC. Protein product: CASSQVKLAGYNEQFF.

This clonotype occurred many times. The chain carries TRBV10-3 and TRBJ1-5; D is unresolved. This CDR3 has 15 amino acids. From germline, CDR1 is ENHRY and CDR2 SYGVKD. The ends were cut back, 3 bases at V and 0 bases at J, with 9 bases in the middle. The CDR3 nucleotides are TGTGCCATCAGTGAACAGAGAAATAGCAATCAGCCCCAGCATTTT. Amino acids: CAISEQRNSNQPQHF.

This clonotype has a count of ten or more. The genes are TRBV27 and TRBJ1-5, with D maybe TRBD1 (5 bases). The V gene's germline CDR1 is MNHEY and CDR2 SMNVEV (reference sequence). V lost 5 bases and J lost 0, with 8 bases in between. CDR3 size: 14 residues. CDR3 DNA: TGTGCCAGCAGTGCACAGGATAGCAATCAGCCCCAGCATTTT. Translated, it gives CASSAQDSNQPQHF.

On this clonotype itself: A much larger clone is a single base away; this may be a read error. The chain links TRBV7-9 to TRBJ2-1; no reliable D call. V was shortened by 0 bases and J by 7 bases, with 10 bases between the two germline ends. Germline V gene data show CDR1 as SEHNR and CDR2 as FQNEAQ (reference sequence). This CDR3 is 14 amino acids long. CDR3 amino acids: CASSLALPRNEQFF. As DNA, the CDR3 is TGTGCCAGCAGCTTAGCCCTCCCCCGGAATGAGCAGTTCTTC.

This clonotype has ten or more counts. V gene TRBV6-2 or TRBV6-3 combines with J gene TRBJ1-5; maybe TRBD1 (6 bases). Germline CDR1 reads MNHEY; CDR2 reads SVGEGT. The CDR3 runs to 15 residues. V lost 8 bases and J 7 bases, leaving 21 bases between the germline ends. CDR3 amino acids: CASALGQGFRQPQHF. In DNA form, the CDR3 reads TGTGCCAGCGCATTGGGGCAGGGGTTTCGCCAGCCCCAGCATTTT.

This clonotype was found a few times. This chain's CDR3 is CSVSGRQPFSGANVLTF. CDR3 nucleotide sequence: TGCAGCGTCAGTGGGAGACAGCCTTTCTCTGGGGCCAACGTCCTGACTTTC. This chain connects TRBV29-1 to TRBJ2-6; the D call may be TRBD1 or TRBD2 (5 bases each). The CDR3 extends over 17 amino acids. V was trimmed by 6 bases and J by 0 bases, leaving 18 bases between them. Looked up from germline, CDR1 is SQVTM and CDR2 is ANQGSEA. Combining the CDR3 with reference TRBV29-1 and TRBJ2-6 gives the whole variable domain SAVISQKPSRDICQRGTSLTIQCQVDSQVTMMFWYRQQPGQSLTLIATANQGSEATYESGFVIDKFPISRPNLTFSTLTVSNMSPEDSSIYLCSVSGRQPFSGANVLTFGAGSRLTVL.

This sequence joins TRBV5-4 and TRBJ2-1, with 8 bases fitting TRBD2. Germline CDR1 is SGHNT and CDR2 is YYREEE (reference sequence). The V segment lost 0 bases and the J segment 5 bases; nucleotides outside the gene matches: 4. The CDR3 runs to 15 residues. As DNA, the CDR3 is TGTGCCAGCAGCTTGGCCGGGACTAGGAACAATGAGCAGTTCTTC. Translating it yields CASSLAGTRNNEQFF.

The rearrangement uses TRBV6-5 and TRBJ2-3, with 11 bases matching TRBD2. J lost 7 bases, V lost 7 bases, and 22 bases had no gene match. This CDR3 has 19 residues. CDR1 and CDR2 from the germline V gene are MNHEY and SVGAGI. CDR3 DNA: TGTGCCAGCATTGAGAATCCGGGACTAGCGGAAAGACTTGGGAATACGCAGTATTTT. As protein: CASIENPGLAERLGNTQYF.

This clonotype was counted at least ten times. The CDR3 spells CASSFGTSDRSSYEQYF. CDR3 in DNA: TGTGCCAGCAGCTTTGGGACTAGCGATAGGAGCTCCTACGAGCAGTACTTC. The V and J genes are TRBV7-2 and TRBJ2-7; TRBD2 aligns across 10 bases. J was trimmed by 0 bases and V by 3 bases; bases with no gene match: 8. The CDR3 totals 17 residues. Germline V gives CDR1 SGHTA, CDR2 FQGNSA.

This chain links TRBV6-5 with TRBJ1-2, with TRBD1 matching 10 bases. V was pared by 0 bases and J by 7 bases, with 5 bases of the junction left unmatched. Germline V gene data show CDR1 as MNHEY and CDR2 as SVGAGI. The CDR3 is 15 amino acids. DNA of the CDR3: TGTGCCAGCAGTTACTCTTGGGGACAGGGGACTGGCTACACCTTC. Residues: CASSYSWGQGTGYTF.

This clonotype was seen repeatedly, ten times or more. The rearrangement joins TRBV27 to TRBJ2-4; 8 positions agree with TRBD2. Germline values: CDR1 MNHEY, CDR2 SMNVEV (reference sequence). V lost 2 bases and J lost 8; bases outside the gene matches: 5. The CDR3 spans 14 residues. CDR3 amino acids: CASSLTGGPDIQYF. For the CDR3, the DNA is TGTGCCAGCAGTTTAACGGGAGGGCCAGACATTCAGTACTTC.

This clonotype has ten or more counts. This chain uses TRBV7-8 with TRBJ2-2, with a possible D match to TRBD2 (6 bases). The length of the CDR3 is 18 residues. Germline V lookup: CDR1 SGHVS, CDR2 FQNEAQ. Trimming took 0 bases from V and 1 from J, leaving 15 bases between them. The CDR3 protein is CASSLAVYGGGNTGELFF. DNA of the CDR3: TGTGCCAGCAGCTTAGCGGTTTATGGGGGAGGGAACACCGGGGAGCTGTTTTTT.